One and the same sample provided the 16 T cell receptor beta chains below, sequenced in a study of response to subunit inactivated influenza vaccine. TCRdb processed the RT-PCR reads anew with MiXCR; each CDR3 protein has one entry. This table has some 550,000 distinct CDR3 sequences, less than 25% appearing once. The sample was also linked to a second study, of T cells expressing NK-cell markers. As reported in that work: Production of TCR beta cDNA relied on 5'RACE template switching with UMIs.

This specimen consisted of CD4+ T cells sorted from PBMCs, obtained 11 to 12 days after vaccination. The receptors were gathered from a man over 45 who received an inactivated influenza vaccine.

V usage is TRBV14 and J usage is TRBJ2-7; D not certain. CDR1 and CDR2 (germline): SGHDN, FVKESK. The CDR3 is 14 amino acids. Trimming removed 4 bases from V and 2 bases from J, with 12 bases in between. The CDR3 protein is CASSPLGTTYEQYF. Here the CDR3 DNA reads TGTGCCAGCAGCCCCTTGGGCACGACCTACGAGCAGTACTTC.

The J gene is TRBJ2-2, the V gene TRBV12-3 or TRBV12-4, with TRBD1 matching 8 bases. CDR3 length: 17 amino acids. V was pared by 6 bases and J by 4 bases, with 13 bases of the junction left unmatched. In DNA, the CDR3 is TGTGCCAGCAGCCCCGACAGGGGAACTTCGATCACCGGGGAGCTGTTTTTT. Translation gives CASSPDRGTSITGELFF.

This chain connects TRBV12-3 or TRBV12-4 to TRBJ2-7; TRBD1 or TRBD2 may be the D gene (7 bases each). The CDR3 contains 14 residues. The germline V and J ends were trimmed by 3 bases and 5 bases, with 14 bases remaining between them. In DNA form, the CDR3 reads TGTGCCAGCAGTTTTTCAGGGGGGAGGGACGAGCAGTACTTC. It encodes CASSFSGGRDEQYF.

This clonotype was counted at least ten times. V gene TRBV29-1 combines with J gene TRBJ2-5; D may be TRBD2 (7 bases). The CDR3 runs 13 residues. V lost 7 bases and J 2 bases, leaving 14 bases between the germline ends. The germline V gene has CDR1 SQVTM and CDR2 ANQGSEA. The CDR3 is CSGGGAPQETQYF. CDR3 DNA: TGCAGCGGGGGGGGGGCACCGCAAGAGACCCAGTACTTC. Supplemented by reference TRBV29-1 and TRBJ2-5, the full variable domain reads SAVISQKPSRDICQRGTSLTIQCQVDSQVTMMFWYRQQPGQSLTLIATANQGSEATYESGFVIDKFPISRPNLTFSTLTVSNMSPEDSSIYLCSGGGAPQETQYFGPGTRLLVL.

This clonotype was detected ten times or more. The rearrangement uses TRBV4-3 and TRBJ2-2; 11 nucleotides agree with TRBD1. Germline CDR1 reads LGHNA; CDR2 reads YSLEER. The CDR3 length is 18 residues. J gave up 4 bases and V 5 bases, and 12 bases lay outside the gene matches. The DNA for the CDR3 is TGCGCCAGCAGCTATCAGGACAGGGGGCGCTTCAGCACCGGGGAGCTGTTTTTT. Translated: CASSYQDRGRFSTGELFF.

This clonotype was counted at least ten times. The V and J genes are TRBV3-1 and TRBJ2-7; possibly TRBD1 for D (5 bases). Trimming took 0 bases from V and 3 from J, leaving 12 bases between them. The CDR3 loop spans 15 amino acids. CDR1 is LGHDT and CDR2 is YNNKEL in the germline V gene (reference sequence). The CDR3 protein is CASSQDRQPFYEQYF. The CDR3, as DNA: TGTGCCAGCAGCCAAGATCGACAGCCTTTCTACGAGCAGTACTTC.

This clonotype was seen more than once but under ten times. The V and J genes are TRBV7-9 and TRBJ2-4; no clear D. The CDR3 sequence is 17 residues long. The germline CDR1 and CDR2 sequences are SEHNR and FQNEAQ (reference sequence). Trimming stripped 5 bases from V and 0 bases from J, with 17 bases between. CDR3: CASSRSRQAGAKNIQYF. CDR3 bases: TGTGCCAGCAGCCGCTCGAGGCAGGCTGGAGCCAAAAACATTCAGTACTTC.

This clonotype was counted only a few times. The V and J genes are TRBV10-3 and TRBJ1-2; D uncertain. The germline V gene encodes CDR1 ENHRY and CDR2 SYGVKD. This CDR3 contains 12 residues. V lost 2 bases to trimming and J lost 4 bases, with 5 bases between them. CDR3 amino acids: CAISEGSYGYTF. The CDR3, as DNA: TGTGCCATCAGTGAGGGAAGCTATGGCTACACCTTC.

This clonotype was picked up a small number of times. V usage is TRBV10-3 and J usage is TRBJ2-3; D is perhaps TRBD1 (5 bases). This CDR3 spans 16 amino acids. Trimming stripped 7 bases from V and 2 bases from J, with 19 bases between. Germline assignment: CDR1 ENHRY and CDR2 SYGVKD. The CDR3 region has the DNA TGTGCCATCAAGTTAGGGCAGGGAACTCTCACAGATACGCAGTATTTT. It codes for CAIKLGQGTLTDTQYF.

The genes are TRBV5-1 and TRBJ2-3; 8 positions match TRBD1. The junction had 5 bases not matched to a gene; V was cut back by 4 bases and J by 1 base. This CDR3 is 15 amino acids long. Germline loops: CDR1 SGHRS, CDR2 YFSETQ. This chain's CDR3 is CASSLRGLGTDTQYF. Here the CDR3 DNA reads TGCGCCAGCAGCCTCAGGGGGCTAGGCACAGATACGCAGTATTTT.

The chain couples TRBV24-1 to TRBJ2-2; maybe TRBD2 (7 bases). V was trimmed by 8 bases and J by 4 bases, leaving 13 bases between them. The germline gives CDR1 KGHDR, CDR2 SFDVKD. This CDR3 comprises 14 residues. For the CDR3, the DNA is TGTGCCACCATCAGGGGAGGGTTCACCGGGGAGCTGTTTTTT. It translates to CATIRGGFTGELFF.

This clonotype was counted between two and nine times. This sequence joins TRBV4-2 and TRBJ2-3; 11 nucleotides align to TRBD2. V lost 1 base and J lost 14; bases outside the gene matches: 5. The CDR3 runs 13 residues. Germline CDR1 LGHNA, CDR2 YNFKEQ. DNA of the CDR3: TGTGCCAGCAGCCAAGGACTAGCGGGGCCTGTGTATTTT. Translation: CASSQGLAGPVYF.

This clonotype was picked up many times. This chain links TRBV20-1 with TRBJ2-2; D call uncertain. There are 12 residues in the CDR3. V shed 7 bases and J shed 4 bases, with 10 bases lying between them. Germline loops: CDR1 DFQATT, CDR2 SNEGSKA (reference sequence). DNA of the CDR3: TGCAGTGGATATGTGGGCACCGGGGAGCTGTTTTTT. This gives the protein CSGYVGTGELFF.

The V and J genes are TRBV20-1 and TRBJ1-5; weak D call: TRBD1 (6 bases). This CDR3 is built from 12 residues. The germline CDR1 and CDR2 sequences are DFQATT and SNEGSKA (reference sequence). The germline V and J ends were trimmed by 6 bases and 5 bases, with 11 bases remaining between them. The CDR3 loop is CSATAGDQPQHF. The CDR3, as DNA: TGCAGTGCCACAGCAGGGGATCAGCCCCAGCATTTT.

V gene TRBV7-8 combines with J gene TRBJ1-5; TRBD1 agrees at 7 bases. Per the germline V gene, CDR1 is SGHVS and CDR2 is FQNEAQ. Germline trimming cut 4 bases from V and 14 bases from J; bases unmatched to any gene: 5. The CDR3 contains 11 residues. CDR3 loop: CASSSGTAEHF. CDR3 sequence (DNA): TGTGCCAGCAGCTCCGGGACAGCTGAGCATTTT.

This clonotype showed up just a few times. The CDR3 reads CASSFAPPYSNQPQHF. The DNA for the CDR3 is TGTGCCAGCAGTTTCGCCCCACCATATAGCAATCAGCCCCAGCATTTT. This chain connects TRBV12-3 or TRBV12-4 to TRBJ1-5, with D uncertain. V was pared by 3 bases and J by 0 bases, with 12 bases between. There are 16 residues in the CDR3.